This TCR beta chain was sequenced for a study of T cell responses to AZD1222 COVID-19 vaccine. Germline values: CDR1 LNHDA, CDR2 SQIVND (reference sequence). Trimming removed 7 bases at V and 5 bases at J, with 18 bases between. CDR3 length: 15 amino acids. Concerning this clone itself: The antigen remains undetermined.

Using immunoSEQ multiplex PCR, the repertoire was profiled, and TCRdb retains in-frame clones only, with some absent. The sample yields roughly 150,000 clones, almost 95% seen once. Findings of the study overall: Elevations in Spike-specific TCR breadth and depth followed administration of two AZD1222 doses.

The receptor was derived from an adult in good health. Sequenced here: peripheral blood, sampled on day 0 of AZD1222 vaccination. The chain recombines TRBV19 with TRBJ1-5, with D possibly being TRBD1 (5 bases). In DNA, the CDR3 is TGTGCCAGTACGGGCCCCGGGGTAGGGGATCAGCCCCAGCATTTT. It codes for CASTGPGVGDQPQHF.